This T cell receptor (beta chain) was sequenced during a study of blood T cell repertoires in COVID-19. Across the study: Spain, Italy and the United States supplied samples that represented acute and convalescent COVID-19. T cells, B-cell-depleted T cells, or PBMCs provided the cDNA or gDNA that served as material.

Original processing notes: Cell counts per sample came from amplifying reference gene primers. Sequencing was performed with immunoSEQ multiplex PCR; in TCRdb, only in-frame clones are kept and a portion is missing. V, J and clone size are those of that table, while D and trimming were read from the DNA. Among more than 85,000 clones listed, 90% to 95% were seen once. With V trimmed by 8 bases and J by 5 bases, 6 bases remained unmatched. There are 14 residues in the CDR3. Germline assignment: CDR1 SNHLY and CDR2 FYNNEI. Material: peripheral blood. The receptor was derived from a man aged 55 to 70 with acute or convalescent COVID-19. The gene calls are TRBV2 and TRBJ2-3, with 11 positions matching TRBD2. The CDR3: CASLGGLAVDTQYF. The CDR3, as DNA: TGTGCCAGCCTTGGGGGACTAGCGGTAGATACGCAGTATTTT.